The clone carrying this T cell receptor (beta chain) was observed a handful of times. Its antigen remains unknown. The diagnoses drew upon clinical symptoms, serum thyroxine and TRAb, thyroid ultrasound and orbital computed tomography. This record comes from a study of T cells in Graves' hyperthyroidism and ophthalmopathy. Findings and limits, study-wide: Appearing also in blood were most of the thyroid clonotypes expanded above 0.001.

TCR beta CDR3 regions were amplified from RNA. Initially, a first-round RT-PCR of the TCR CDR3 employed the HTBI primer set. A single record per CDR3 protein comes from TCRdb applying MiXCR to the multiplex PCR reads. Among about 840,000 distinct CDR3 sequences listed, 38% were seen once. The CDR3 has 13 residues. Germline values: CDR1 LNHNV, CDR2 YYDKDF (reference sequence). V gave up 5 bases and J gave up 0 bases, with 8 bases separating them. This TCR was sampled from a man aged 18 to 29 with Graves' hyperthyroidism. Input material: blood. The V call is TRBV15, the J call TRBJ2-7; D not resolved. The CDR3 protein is CATSSDRSYEQYF. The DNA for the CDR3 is TGTGCCACCAGCTCCGACCGCTCCTACGAGCAGTACTTC. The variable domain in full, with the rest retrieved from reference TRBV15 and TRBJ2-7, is DAMVIQNPRYQVTQFGKPVTLSCSQTLNHNVMYWYQQKSSQAPKLLFHYYDKDFNNEADTPDNFQSRRPNTSFCFLDIRSPGLGDTAMYLCATSSDRSYEQYFGPGTRLTVT.